This TCR beta chain originates from a study of blood T cell repertoires in COVID-19. The data were produced by immunoSEQ multiplex PCR, yet TCRdb's version contains in-frame clones alone and is incomplete. The sample contains 150,000 to 200,000 clones, about 86% of which appear only once. The CDR3 contains 15 residues. Germline V gives CDR1 LGHDT, CDR2 YNNKEL (reference sequence). V was pared by 1 base and J by 4 bases, with 0 bases of the junction left unmatched. This TCR derives from a man aged 55-75 years with acute or convalescent COVID-19. The chain is built from TRBV3-1 (or the pseudogene TRBV3-2) and TRBJ2-1, with TRBD2 matching over 11 bases. What was sequenced was peripheral blood. As DNA, the CDR3 is TGTGCCAGCAGCCAAGTAGCGGGAGGGTACAATGAGCAGTTCTTC. Encoded protein: CASSQVAGGYNEQFF.